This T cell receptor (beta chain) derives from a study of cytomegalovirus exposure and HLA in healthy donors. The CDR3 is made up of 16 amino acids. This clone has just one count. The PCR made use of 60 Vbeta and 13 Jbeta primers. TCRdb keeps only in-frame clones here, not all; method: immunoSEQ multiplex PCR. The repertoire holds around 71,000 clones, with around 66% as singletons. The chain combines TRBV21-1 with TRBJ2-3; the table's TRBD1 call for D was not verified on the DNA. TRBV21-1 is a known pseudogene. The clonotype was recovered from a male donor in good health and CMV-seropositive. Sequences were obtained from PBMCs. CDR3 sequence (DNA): TGTGCCAGCAGCAAAAGGGGGCACCAACAAACAGATACGCAGTATTTT. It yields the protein CASSKRGHQQTDTQYF.